These 27 T cell receptor beta chains originate from one sample sequenced in a study of shared T cell receptors in the human thymus. Clones were read by immunoSEQ multiplex PCR, and TCRdb kept only the in-frame ones, dropping some. The sample includes just under 550,000 clones, approximately 80% of them seen just once. The sample was also reused in another study, on human thymus T cells.

Input material: thymocytes. Every receptor here comes from a boy under three years old with a congenital heart defect.

This clone appeared a single time. The V call is TRBV5-4, the J call TRBJ2-1; 8 bases map to TRBD2. J lost 7 bases, V lost 4 bases, and 13 bases had no gene match. CDR1 is SGHNT, CDR2 YYREEE, per germline (reference sequence). This CDR3 contains 16 residues. CDR3 DNA sequence: TGTGCCAGCAGCCCCCCGGGGGAAGCGGGAGTTAATGAGCAGTTCTTC. This encodes CASSPPGEAGVNEQFF. Using reference TRBV5-4 and TRBJ2-1 for the parts outside the CDR3, the full variable domain is ETGVTQSPTHLIKTRGQQVTLRCSSQSGHNTVSWYQQALGQGPQFIFQYYREEENGRGNFPPRFSGLQFPNYSSELNVNALELDDSALYLCASSPPGEAGVNEQFFGPGTRLTVL.

The CDR3 DNA reads as TGTGCCAGCAGCGATGGGACAGGGTCCTACGAGCAGTACTTC. Translation gives CASSDGTGSYEQYF. The rearrangement uses TRBV11-3 and TRBJ2-7, with TRBD1 matching 9 bases. The germline gives CDR1 SGHNT, CDR2 YENEEA. This CDR3 has 14 amino acids. V dropped 5 bases and J dropped 1; count of bases not matched to a gene: 3.

V usage is TRBV15 and J usage is TRBJ2-1, with a possible D match to TRBD2 (6 bases). The CDR3 contains 15 residues. V shed 1 base and J shed 2 bases, with 9 bases lying between them. Germline V CDR1 and CDR2: LNHNV, YYDKDF (reference sequence). CDR3 in DNA: TGTGCCACCAGCAGAGGGGGGGAGACCTACAATGAGCAGTTCTTC. Translated: CATSRGGETYNEQFF.

V and J are TRBV6-5 and TRBJ2-7; D is uncertain. The V gene lost 2 bases and the J gene lost 0 bases, with 8 bases spanning the gap. The CDR3 totals 14 residues. Germline CDR1 MNHEY, CDR2 SVGAGI. This chain's CDR3 is CASSYLGYSYEQYF. The CDR3 DNA follows: TGTGCCAGCAGTTACCTAGGATACTCCTACGAGCAGTACTTC.

This clone was seen a single time. The chain employs TRBV11-3 and TRBJ2-1; tentative D call: TRBD2 (6 bases). The germline CDR1 and CDR2 sequences are SGHNT and YENEEA. Trimming pared 1 base from V and 7 bases from J, leaving 11 bases between. The CDR3 covers 14 residues. Here the CDR3 reads CASSLVAGTNEQFF. In DNA, the CDR3 is TGTGCCAGCAGCTTAGTTGCGGGAACGAATGAGCAGTTCTTC.

This clone was seen only a few times. This rearrangement joins TRBV9 to TRBJ2-3; TRBD2 matches at 11 bases. J lost 3 bases, V lost 7 bases, and 7 bases had no gene match. The CDR3 consists of 15 residues. From germline, CDR1 is SGDLS and CDR2 YYNGEE. The CDR3 spells CASGLAGGNTDTQYF. As DNA, the CDR3 is TGTGCCAGCGGCTTAGCGGGAGGGAATACAGATACGCAGTATTTT.

The chain carries TRBV4-2 and TRBJ1-2; no reliable D call. Germline CDR1 is LGHNA and CDR2 is YNFKEQ. This CDR3 spans 14 amino acids. Trimming left V 0 bases short and J 3 bases short, with 8 bases between. CDR3: CASSQDEPDYGYTF. CDR3 nucleotide sequence: TGTGCCAGCAGCCAAGATGAACCAGACTATGGCTACACCTTC.

In DNA, the CDR3 is TGTGCCAGCAGCCTCGGGGTCTCTGGGGCCAACGTCCTGACTTTC. Translation gives CASSLGVSGANVLTF. The chain is built from TRBV7-2 and TRBJ2-6; D is perhaps TRBD2 (5 bases). V was trimmed by 5 bases and J by 0 bases, leaving 8 bases between them. The CDR3 is 15 residues long. Germline V lookup: CDR1 SGHTA, CDR2 FQGNSA.

This rearrangement joins TRBV6-1 to TRBJ2-7; 10 bases agree with TRBD1. The CDR3 has 15 amino acids. After removal of 5 bases from V and 4 bases from J, the junction contained 8 bases not matched to a gene. Per germline, CDR1 MNHNS and CDR2 SASEGT. The CDR3 is CASSFRDRGGYEQYF. The DNA of the CDR3 is TGTGCCAGCAGTTTCCGGGACAGGGGTGGATACGAGCAGTACTTC.

The chain joins TRBV28 to TRBJ2-7, with D possibly matching TRBD1 (6 bases). Germline V gives CDR1 MDHEN, CDR2 SYDVKM. The CDR3 is made up of 12 amino acids. V was shortened by 5 bases and J by 5 bases, with 10 bases between the two germline ends. The chain's CDR3 is CASSTRQDEQYF. In DNA, the CDR3 is TGTGCCAGCAGTACCCGACAGGACGAGCAGTACTTC.

The genes are TRBV11-2 and TRBJ1-5, with D unresolved. Germline V gene sequence: CDR1 SGHAT, CDR2 FQNNGV. V was shortened by 0 bases and J by 4 bases, with 4 bases between the two germline ends. This CDR3 has 13 residues. The CDR3 here is CASSLEQNQPQHF. The CDR3 bases are TGTGCCAGCAGCTTAGAACAGAATCAGCCCCAGCATTTT.

This clone was found a few times. This rearrangement joins TRBV30 to TRBJ2-1; 7 nucleotides agree with TRBD2. The CDR3 has 17 residues. V was clipped by 2 bases and J by 7 bases; unmatched bases: 17. Germline lookup yields CDR1 GTSNPN and CDR2 SVGIG (reference sequence). The CDR3 nucleotides read TGTGCCTGGAGTTCCCACCTCCGGGGGGAGAGGAGGAATGAGCAGTTCTTC. Amino acid sequence: CAWSSHLRGERRNEQFF.

V gene TRBV6-5 combines with J gene TRBJ2-1, with TRBD2 matching over 14 bases. This CDR3 has 15 residues. Germline V lookup: CDR1 MNHEY, CDR2 SVGAGI. J was trimmed by 8 bases and V by 7 bases; bases with no gene match: 7. The CDR3 DNA follows: TGTGCCAGCACCCCGGGGACTAGCGGGAGTGATGAGCAGTTCTTC. This sequence encodes CASTPGTSGSDEQFF.

The chain carries TRBV6-1 and TRBJ2-7; D might be TRBD2 (6 bases). This CDR3 is 14 amino acids long. With 6 bases removed from V and 2 bases from J, the gap between germline ends came to 14 bases. Germline CDR1 reads MNHNS; CDR2 reads SASEGT. CDR3 nucleotides: TGTGCCAGCAGGAGGGGAGGACCCACCTACGAGCAGTACTTC. This codes for CASRRGGPTYEQYF.

The chain uses TRBV6-5 and TRBJ2-2, with a weak D call TRBD2 (5 bases). Per the germline V gene, CDR1 is MNHEY and CDR2 is SVGAGI. The CDR3 is 16 amino acids. V was cut by 0 bases and J by 10 bases, with 18 bases left in between. The CDR3 DNA follows: TGTGCCAGCAGTTACTCGACCCGACCGGGGATTCAGGAGCTGTTTTTT. Translated: CASSYSTRPGIQELFF.

This chain joins TRBV28 and TRBJ2-1; D gene uncertain. V shed 11 bases and J shed 0 bases, with 23 bases lying between them. CDR1 and CDR2 from the germline V gene are MDHEN and SYDVKM. The CDR3 is 17 amino acids. The CDR3 region is CAAIEDLRPYSYNEQFF. The CDR3, as DNA: TGTGCCGCAATTGAGGATTTAAGACCCTACTCCTACAATGAGCAGTTCTTC.

This chain uses TRBV12-5 with TRBJ2-3, with D hard to call. The CDR3 consists of 15 residues. V lost 1 base and J 6 bases, leaving 14 bases between the germline ends. Germline lookup yields CDR1 LGHNT and CDR2 FRNRAP. CDR3 bases: TGTGCTAGTGGTTTGGGCCTTCGGAGTGGCGATACGCAGTATTTT. This translates into CASGLGLRSGDTQYF. Using reference TRBV12-5 and TRBJ2-3 for the parts outside the CDR3, the full variable domain is DARVTQTPRHKVTEMGQEVTMRCQPILGHNTVFWYRQTMMQGLELLAYFRNRAPLDDSGMPKDRFSAEMPDATLATLKIQPSEPRDSAVYFCASGLGLRSGDTQYFGPGTRLTVL.

The rearrangement links TRBV5-4 to TRBJ2-5; 10 nucleotides line up with TRBD2. Germline V CDR1 and CDR2: SGHNT, YYREEE (reference sequence). CDR3 length: 16 residues. After removal of 4 bases from V and 3 bases from J, the junction contained 9 bases not matched to a gene. As DNA, the CDR3 is TGTGCCAGCAGCGCCGCCGGGACTAGCGAAGAAGAGACCCAGTACTTC. Its translation is CASSAAGTSEEETQYF.

This clone was counted a single time. V usage is TRBV7-9 and J usage is TRBJ1-1; weak D call: TRBD1 (5 bases). This CDR3 is 14 amino acids long. CDR1 is SEHNR, CDR2 FQNEAQ, per germline (reference sequence). Deletions cut 5 bases from V and 6 bases from J, with 16 bases between. The CDR3 region is CASSPQWGDAEAFF. DNA of the CDR3: TGTGCCAGCAGCCCCCAGTGGGGGGACGCTGAAGCTTTCTTT.

This rearrangement joins TRBV29-1 to TRBJ2-7; TRBD2 aligns across 9 bases. The CDR3 has 14 residues. Per germline, CDR1 SQVTM and CDR2 ANQGSEA. The V segment lost 4 bases and the J segment 0 bases; nucleotides outside the gene matches: 4. Here the CDR3 DNA reads TGCAGCGTTGGAGTGACTAGCGGCTCCTACGAGCAGTACTTC. Protein sequence: CSVGVTSGSYEQYF.

Only a few counts were recorded for this clone. The DNA for the CDR3 is TGTGCCAGCAGGGACAGGGGGACGAGGGCTTTCTTT. Residues: CASRDRGTRAFF. The rearrangement links TRBV6-5 to TRBJ1-1, with 10 bases that match TRBD1. V shed 6 bases and J 11 bases; nucleotides not matched to a gene: 6. The CDR3 is made up of 12 amino acids. Per germline, CDR1 MNHEY and CDR2 SVGAGI.

The chain employs TRBV11-2 and TRBJ2-2; D may be TRBD1 (5 bases). The CDR3 has 15 residues. Germline assignment: CDR1 SGHAT and CDR2 FQNNGV. Trimming cost V 4 bases and J 1 base, with 10 bases left between them. CDR3 DNA: TGTGCCAGCAGCTGGGCAGGGATGAACACCGGGGAGCTGTTTTTT. Translated, it gives CASSWAGMNTGELFF.

This clone was detected only a few times. This sequence joins TRBV9 and TRBJ1-2; perhaps TRBD1 as D (5 bases). The CDR3 runs to 16 residues. Germline CDR1 reads SGDLS; CDR2 reads YYNGEE. Trimming removed 4 bases from V and 5 bases from J, with 21 bases in between. The CDR3, as DNA: TGTGCCAGCAGCCACCACGGAGGGGCAGGGCGATATGGCTACACCTTC. Its protein product is CASSHHGGAGRYGYTF.

V and J are TRBV6-5 and TRBJ1-5; TRBD1 matches 7 bases. Trimming cost V 5 bases and J 4 bases; bases outside gene matches: 5. The CDR3 spans 14 residues. The V gene's germline CDR1 is MNHEY and CDR2 SVGAGI. The DNA of the CDR3 is TGTGCCAGCAGTACCGGGACAGCTAATCAGCCCCAGCATTTT. Protein product: CASSTGTANQPQHF.

The rearrangement links TRBV27 to TRBJ2-3; TRBD2 is a possible D gene (5 bases). Germline V lookup: CDR1 MNHEY, CDR2 SMNVEV (reference sequence). V lost 6 bases, J lost 1 base, and 14 bases lay in between. CDR3 length: 15 amino acids. This CDR3 is CASRGTSSGTDTQYF. As DNA, the CDR3 is TGTGCCAGCAGGGGTACTAGTTCCGGCACAGATACGCAGTATTTT.

As regards this clone: The same CDR3 can be traced to other DNA sequences in this sample. J is TRBJ2-7 and V is TRBV5-1, with a possible D match to TRBD2 (5 bases). The V gene lost 0 bases and the J gene lost 7 bases, with 8 bases spanning the gap. Germline V gives CDR1 SGHRS, CDR2 YFSETQ. CDR3 length equals 12 residues. The CDR3 coding sequence is TGCGCCAGCAGCTTGGGTGGCGGGGAGCAGTACTTC. It codes for CASSLGGGEQYF.

The chain employs TRBV7-3 and TRBJ2-1, with TRBD2 identical over 11 bases. Per the germline V gene, CDR1 is SGHTA and CDR2 is FQGTGA. Germline trimming cut 5 bases from V and 6 bases from J; bases unmatched to any gene: 6. The CDR3 totals 15 residues. The CDR3 region is CASSPRLAGINEQFF. DNA of the CDR3: TGTGCCAGCAGCCCGAGACTAGCGGGAATCAATGAGCAGTTCTTC.